These 16 T cell receptor beta chains were sequenced from one sample in a study of T cells in Graves' hyperthyroidism and ophthalmopathy. Template material for amplifying TCR beta CDR3 regions consisted of RNA transcripts. When the TCR CDR3 underwent first-round RT-PCR, the HTBI primer set was used. MiXCR, applied by TCRdb to the multiplex PCR reads, yields one record per CDR3 protein. The repertoire holds 350,000 to 450,000 distinct CDR3 sequences, with approximately 15% as singletons. Sample: blood. The receptors come from an older woman with Graves' hyperthyroidism.

There are a few counts of this clonotype. The chain links TRBV19 to TRBJ1-1; 7 nucleotides match TRBD1. Losses at the gene ends were 4 bases for V and 11 bases for J; bases not matched to a gene: 10. The germline V gene encodes CDR1 LNHDA and CDR2 SQIVND (reference sequence). The CDR3 runs 13 residues. CDR3 nucleotides: TGTGCCAGTAGTAGACAGGGTAGTTTTTTTGCTTTCTTT. Protein: CASSRQGSFFAFF.

This clonotype was counted a few times. This rearrangement joins TRBV7-6 to TRBJ2-2; 7 nucleotides agree with TRBD2. The CDR3 is 17 amino acids. With 4 bases clipped from V and 1 base from J, the junction kept 9 bases outside the gene matches. CDR1 and CDR2 from the germline V gene are SGHVS and FNYEAQ. The CDR3 loop reads CASSSRGGGKNTGELFF. The CDR3 DNA follows: TGTGCCAGCAGCTCCCGTGGGGGGGGGAAGAACACCGGGGAGCTGTTTTTT.

This clonotype occurred a few times. The chain has TRBV20-1 and TRBJ2-1; possibly TRBD2 for D (5 bases). The germline CDR1 and CDR2 sequences are DFQATT and SNEGSKA (reference sequence). Trimming removed 4 bases at V and 1 base at J, with 11 bases between. The CDR3 consists of 14 residues. The CDR3 sequence is CSANWWRSYNEQFF. The CDR3 DNA follows: TGCAGTGCTAATTGGTGGAGGTCCTACAATGAGCAGTTCTTC.

Many counts were recorded for this clonotype. The V and J genes are TRBV2 and TRBJ2-1; D is uncertain. The V gene lost 7 bases and the J gene lost 3 bases, with 10 bases spanning the gap. CDR1 and CDR2 from the germline V gene are SNHLY and FYNNEI. This CDR3 is built from 13 residues. The CDR3: CASTGEVYNEQFF. For the CDR3, the DNA is TGTGCCAGCACAGGAGAGGTCTACAATGAGCAGTTCTTC.

This clonotype was counted between two and nine times. Since a much larger clone is just one base distant, this may be a read error. The chain recombines TRBV7-3 with TRBJ2-1; D not resolved. The length of the CDR3 is 13 residues. Germline assignment: CDR1 SGHTA and CDR2 FQGTGA. The CDR3 sequence: CASSTYTIDEQLF. The CDR3 DNA follows: TGTGCCAGCAGCACCTACACTATCGATGAGCAGCTCTTC.

This clonotype has more than one count but fewer than ten. This chain joins TRBV5-6 and TRBJ2-7; 7 bases map to TRBD2. Per the germline V gene, CDR1 is SGHDT and CDR2 is YYEEEE. The CDR3 sequence is 16 residues long. Unmatched junction bases numbered 14, after V lost 7 bases and J lost 1 base. As DNA, the CDR3 is TGTGCCAGCCGAAAATTCGCGGGGGATAGTTCCTACGAGCAGTACTTC. The encoded protein is CASRKFAGDSSYEQYF.

V is TRBV2 and J is TRBJ2-6; TRBD1 aligns across 8 bases. The germline V gene has CDR1 SNHLY and CDR2 FYNNEI. Trimming took 8 bases from V and 4 from J; bases not matched to a gene: 7. CDR3 length: 15 amino acids. CDR3 DNA: TGTGCCAGCGATGAGCAGGGGGCCGGGGCCAACGTCCTGACTTTC. Its translation is CASDEQGAGANVLTF.

This clonotype showed up just a few times. A much larger clone is a single base away; this may be a read error. The chain has TRBV18 and TRBJ1-5; D remains unclear. V dropped 0 bases and J dropped 9 bases, with 6 bases sitting between them. There are 12 residues in the CDR3. Germline lookup yields CDR1 KGHSH and CDR2 LQKENI. The CDR3 loop reads CASSPPDRPQHF. The CDR3 DNA is TGTGCCAGCTCACCACCGGATCGGCCCCAGCATTTT.

This clonotype was counted a few times. V gene TRBV29-1 combines with J gene TRBJ2-6; D is unclear. Germline assignment: CDR1 SQVTM and CDR2 ANQGSEA. V lost 2 bases to trimming and J lost 1 base, with 3 bases between them. The CDR3 totals 13 residues. CDR3 DNA sequence: TGCAGCGTTGAAAATTCTGGGGCCAACGTCCTGACTTTC. Its protein is CSVENSGANVLTF. The full variable domain, its missing parts supplied by reference TRBV29-1 and TRBJ2-6, is SAVISQKPSRDICQRGTSLTIQCQVDSQVTMMFWYRQQPGQSLTLIATANQGSEATYESGFVIDKFPISRPNLTFSTLTVSNMSPEDSSIYLCSVENSGANVLTFGAGSRLTVL.

In this sample, this clonotype turned up many times. The gene calls are TRBV7-2 and TRBJ2-7; the match to TRBD1 covers 9 bases. The CDR3 is 15 amino acids. The V and J ends lost 3 bases and 2 bases, in that order; junction bases with no gene match: 5. Germline V gives CDR1 SGHTA, CDR2 FQGNSA. CDR3 loop: CASSFEDRGPYEQYF. The CDR3 region has the DNA TGTGCCAGCAGCTTCGAGGACAGGGGTCCCTACGAGCAGTACTTC.

This clonotype has a count of ten or more. The rearrangement links TRBV3-1 to TRBJ1-2; no reliable D call. Trimming removed 0 bases from V and 3 bases from J, with 20 bases in between. Germline V gives CDR1 LGHDT, CDR2 YNNKEL (reference sequence). This CDR3 is built from 18 residues. DNA for the CDR3: TGTGCCAGCAGCCAAGATTTATTATTGTTGGGATCGGACTATGGCTACACCTTC. Translation: CASSQDLLLLGSDYGYTF.

This clonotype was recorded at least ten times. A read error may account for a junction end that differs from germline. V usage is TRBV20-1 and J usage is TRBJ1-1; 7 nucleotides line up with TRBD1. There are 16 residues in the CDR3. The germline gives CDR1 DFQATT, CDR2 SNEGSKA (reference sequence). The CDR3 protein is CSAGDRARLGGTEAFF. Here the CDR3 DNA reads TGCAGTGCTGGAGACAGGGCTCGTCTGGGGGGCACTGAAGCTTTCTTT.

This clonotype was observed many times. V and J are TRBV27 and TRBJ1-5, with TRBD1 identical over 7 bases. V shed 3 bases and J 5 bases; nucleotides not matched to a gene: 4. Germline lookup yields CDR1 MNHEY and CDR2 SMNVEV (reference sequence). This CDR3 spans 14 amino acids. Here the CDR3 DNA reads TGTGCCAGCAGTTTCACAGGGGCCCATCAGCCCCAGCATTTT. Translating it yields CASSFTGAHQPQHF.

This clonotype has ten or more counts. The V call is TRBV7-3, the J call TRBJ1-6; 7 bases match TRBD1. CDR1 and CDR2 from the germline V gene are SGHTA and FQGTGA. The V segment lost 5 bases and the J segment 6 bases; nucleotides outside the gene matches: 7. The CDR3 is 15 residues long. As DNA, the CDR3 is TGTGCCAGCAGCCAAACGACAGGGCCTAATTCACCCCTCCACTTT. Its translation: CASSQTTGPNSPLHF.

In its sample, this clonotype was seen many times. The rearrangement joins TRBV27 to TRBJ2-3; D is possibly TRBD1 (7 bases). The CDR3 contains 13 residues. Per the germline V gene, CDR1 is MNHEY and CDR2 is SMNVEV (reference sequence). Trimming stripped 6 bases from V and 6 bases from J, with 13 bases between. In DNA, the CDR3 is TGTGCCAGCAGGCTTCAGGGGGGCGATACGCAGTATTTT. It encodes CASRLQGGDTQYF.

Ten or more counts support this clonotype. The chain is built from TRBV7-3 and TRBJ2-6; TRBD1 might be the D (5 bases). Germline CDR1 SGHTA, CDR2 FQGTGA. Trimming took 5 bases from V and 0 from J, leaving 8 bases between them. The CDR3 has 15 residues. The CDR3 DNA follows: TGTGCCAGCAGCAACAGGAGCTCTGGGGCCAACGTCCTGACTTTC. This gives the protein CASSNRSSGANVLTF.